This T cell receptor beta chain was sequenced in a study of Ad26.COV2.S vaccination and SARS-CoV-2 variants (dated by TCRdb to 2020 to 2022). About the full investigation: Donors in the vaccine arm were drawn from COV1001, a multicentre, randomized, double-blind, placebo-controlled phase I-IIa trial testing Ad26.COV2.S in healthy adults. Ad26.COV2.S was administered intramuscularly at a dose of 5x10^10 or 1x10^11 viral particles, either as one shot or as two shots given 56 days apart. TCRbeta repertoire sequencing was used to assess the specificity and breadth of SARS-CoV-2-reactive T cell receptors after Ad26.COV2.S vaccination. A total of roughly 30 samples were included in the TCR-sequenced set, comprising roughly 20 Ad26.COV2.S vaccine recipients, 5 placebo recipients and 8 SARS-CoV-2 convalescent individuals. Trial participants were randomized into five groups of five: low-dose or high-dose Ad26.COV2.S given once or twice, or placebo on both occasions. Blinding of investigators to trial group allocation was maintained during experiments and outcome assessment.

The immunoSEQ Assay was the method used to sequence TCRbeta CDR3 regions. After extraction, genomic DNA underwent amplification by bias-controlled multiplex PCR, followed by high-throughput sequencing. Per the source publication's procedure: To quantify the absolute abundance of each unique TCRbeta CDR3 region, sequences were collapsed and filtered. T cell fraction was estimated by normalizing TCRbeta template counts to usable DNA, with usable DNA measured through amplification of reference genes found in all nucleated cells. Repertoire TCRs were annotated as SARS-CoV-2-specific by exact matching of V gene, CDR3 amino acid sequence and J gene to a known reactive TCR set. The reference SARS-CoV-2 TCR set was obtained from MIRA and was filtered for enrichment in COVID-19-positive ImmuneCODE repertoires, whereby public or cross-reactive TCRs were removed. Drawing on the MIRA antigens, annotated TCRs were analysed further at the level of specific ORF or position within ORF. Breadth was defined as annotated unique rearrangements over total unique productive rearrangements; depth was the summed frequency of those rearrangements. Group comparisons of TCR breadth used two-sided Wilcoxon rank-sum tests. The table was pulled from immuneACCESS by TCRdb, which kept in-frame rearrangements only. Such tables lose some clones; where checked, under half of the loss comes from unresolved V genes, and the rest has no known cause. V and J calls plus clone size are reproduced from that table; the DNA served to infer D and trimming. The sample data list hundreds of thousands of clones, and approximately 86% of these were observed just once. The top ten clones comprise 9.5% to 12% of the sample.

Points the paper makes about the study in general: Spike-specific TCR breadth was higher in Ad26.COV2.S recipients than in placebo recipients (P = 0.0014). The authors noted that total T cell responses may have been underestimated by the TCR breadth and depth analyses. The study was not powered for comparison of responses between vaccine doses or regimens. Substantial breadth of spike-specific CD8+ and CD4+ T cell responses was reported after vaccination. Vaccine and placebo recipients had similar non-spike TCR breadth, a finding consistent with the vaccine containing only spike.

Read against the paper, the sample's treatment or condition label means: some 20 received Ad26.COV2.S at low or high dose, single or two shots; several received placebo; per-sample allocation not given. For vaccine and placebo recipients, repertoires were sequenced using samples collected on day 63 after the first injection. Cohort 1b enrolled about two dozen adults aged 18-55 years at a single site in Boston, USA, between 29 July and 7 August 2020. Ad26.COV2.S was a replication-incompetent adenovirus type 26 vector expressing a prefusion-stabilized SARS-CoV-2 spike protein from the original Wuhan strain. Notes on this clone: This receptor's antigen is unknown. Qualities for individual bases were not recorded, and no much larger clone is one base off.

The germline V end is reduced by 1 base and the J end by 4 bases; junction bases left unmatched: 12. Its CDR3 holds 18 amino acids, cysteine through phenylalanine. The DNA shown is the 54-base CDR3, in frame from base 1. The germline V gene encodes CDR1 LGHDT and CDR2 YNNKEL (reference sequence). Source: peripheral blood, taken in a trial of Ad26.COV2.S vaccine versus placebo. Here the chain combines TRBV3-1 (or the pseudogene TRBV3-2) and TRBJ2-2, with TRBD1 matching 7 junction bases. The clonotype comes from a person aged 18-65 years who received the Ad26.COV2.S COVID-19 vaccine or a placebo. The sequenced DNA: TGTGCCAGCAGCCAAGTCCCCCCAGGGGGAGCTTCCACCGGGGAGCTGTTTTTT. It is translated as CASSQVPPGGASTGELFF.